These 24 T cell receptor beta chains originate from one sample sequenced in a study of CD8 T cells in Susac syndrome. RNA in amounts of roughly 0.5 to 1 ug was reverse transcribed with random hexamers. TCRdb passed the immunoSEQ multiplex PCR reads through MiXCR, listing each CDR3 protein once. Of approximately 120,000 distinct CDR3 sequences in the sample, under 95% were seen once. The sample consisted of CD8+ T cells from PBMCs. The source of these receptors is a human donor with multiple sclerosis.

The chain employs TRBV20-1 and TRBJ2-3; TRBD2 agrees at 7 bases. V shed 6 bases and J 1 base; nucleotides not matched to a gene: 10. The CDR3 contains 15 residues. CDR1 is DFQATT, CDR2 SNEGSKA, per germline (reference sequence). The CDR3 sequence: CSATRGVGGTDTQYF. The CDR3 nucleotides are TGCAGTGCCACCCGGGGGGTTGGGGGCACAGATACGCAGTATTTT.

V gene TRBV10-3 combines with J gene TRBJ2-1, with TRBD2 matching over 11 bases. Unmatched junction bases numbered 4, after V lost 2 bases and J lost 7 bases. Germline-derived CDR1 and CDR2 are ENHRY and SYGVKD. The CDR3 length is 15 residues. CDR3 region: CAISETSGRVNEQFF. The CDR3 coding sequence is TGTGCCATCAGTGAGACTAGCGGGAGAGTTAATGAGCAGTTCTTC.

This clonotype has just one count. The chain employs TRBV27 and TRBJ2-1; 9 nucleotides agree with TRBD2. There are 13 residues in the CDR3. Germline-derived CDR1 and CDR2 are MNHEY and SMNVEV (reference sequence). Losses at the gene ends were 11 bases for V and 6 bases for J; bases not matched to a gene: 8. The CDR3 DNA follows: TGTGCCGTTCTAGGACTAGCGTTCAATGAGCAGTTCTTC. Translated, it gives CAVLGLAFNEQFF.

The chain uses TRBV9 and TRBJ2-3, with D perhaps TRBD1 (6 bases). Trimming cost V 3 bases and J 1 base, with 12 bases left between them. CDR3 length: 15 residues. Germline V CDR1 and CDR2: SGDLS, YYNGEE. CDR3 region: CASSAFRGGTDTQYF. The CDR3 DNA is TGTGCCAGCAGCGCCTTCAGGGGAGGCACAGATACGCAGTATTTT.

The rearrangement uses TRBV7-9 and TRBJ1-5; TRBD1 matches at 8 bases. The J segment lost 4 bases and the V segment lost 5 bases, leaving 7 bases of the junction unmatched. The CDR3 has 15 residues. Germline CDR1 SEHNR, CDR2 FQNEAQ (reference sequence). The CDR3 loop reads CASSPGTGRNQPQHF. The CDR3 coding sequence is TGTGCCAGCAGCCCCGGGACAGGCCGTAATCAGCCCCAGCATTTT. Full variable domain (outside the CDR3, taken from reference TRBV7-9 and TRBJ1-5): DTGVSQNPRHKITKRGQNVTFRCDPISEHNRLYWYRQTLGQGPEFLTYFQNEAQLEKSRLLSDRFSAERPKGSFSTLEIQRTEQGDSAMYLCASSPGTGRNQPQHFGDGTRLSIL.

The V and J genes are TRBV12-3 or TRBV12-4 and TRBJ2-7; TRBD2 matches 7 bases. V lost 4 bases to trimming and J lost 2 bases; unmatched junction nucleotides: 5. This CDR3 comprises 14 residues. The CDR3 region has the DNA TGTGCCAGCAGTTCGACCGGGACTACCTACGAGCAGTACTTC. Translating it yields CASSSTGTTYEQYF.

This chain uses TRBV20-1 with TRBJ2-3; D is uncertain. Germline values: CDR1 DFQATT, CDR2 SNEGSKA (reference sequence). CDR3 size: 12 residues. Trimming took off 3 bases at V and 2 bases at J, with 6 bases between the two ends. The CDR3 DNA reads TGCAGTGCTAGCCTTTTCACAGATACGCAGTATTTT. Translated: CSASLFTDTQYF.

This clonotype was detected only once. The gene calls are TRBV28 and TRBJ1-1; D gene uncertain. Germline CDR1 is MDHEN and CDR2 is SYDVKM. V lost 4 bases to trimming and J lost 4 bases, with 13 bases between them. This CDR3 is built from 14 residues. This chain's CDR3 is CASSSRWTSTEAFF. The CDR3 nucleotides are TGTGCCAGCAGTTCTCGTTGGACGAGCACTGAAGCTTTCTTT.

V gene TRBV30 combines with J gene TRBJ2-5, with TRBD1 identical over 8 bases. Germline V gene lookup returns CDR1 GTSNPN and CDR2 SVGIG (reference sequence). V lost 5 bases to trimming and J lost 4 bases; unmatched junction nucleotides: 6. The CDR3 covers 13 residues. The CDR3 coding sequence is TGTGCCTGGGCCGGACAGGGTTTAGAGACCCAGTACTTC. As protein: CAWAGQGLETQYF. The full variable domain, in which reference TRBV30 and TRBJ2-5 provide the parts outside the CDR3, is SQTIHQWPATLVQPVGSPLSLECTVEGTSNPNLYWYRQAAGRGLQLLFYSVGIGQISSEVPQNLSASRPQDRQFILSSKKLLLSDSGFYLCAWAGQGLETQYFGPGTRLLVL.

This clonotype is categorized as medium-sized. This sequence joins TRBV13 and TRBJ2-2, with D tentatively TRBD1 (6 bases). Germline CDR1 PRHDT, CDR2 FYEKMQ (reference sequence). V lost 3 bases and J lost 1, with 6 bases in between. The CDR3 is 14 amino acids. CDR3 sequence (DNA): TGTGCCAGCAGCTTGGGACAGAACACCGGGGAGCTGTTTTTT. Its translation is CASSLGQNTGELFF. The variable domain in full, completed from reference TRBV13 and TRBJ2-2, reads AAGVIQSPRHLIKEKRETATLKCYPIPRHDTVYWYQQGPGQDPQFLISFYEKMQSDKGSIPDRFSAQQFSDYHSELNMSSLELGDSALYFCASSLGQNTGELFFGEGSRLTVL.

The CDR3: CASSLSGWTEAFF. Written as DNA, the CDR3 is TGTGCCAGCAGTTTATCGGGTTGGACTGAAGCTTTCTTT. The chain is built from TRBV28 and TRBJ1-1; the D is unclear. The germline V gene has CDR1 MDHEN and CDR2 SYDVKM. The CDR3 is 13 residues long. Trimming removed 1 base from V and 5 bases from J, with 8 bases in between.

V gene TRBV27 combines with J gene TRBJ1-5; D uncertain. Germline V gene data show CDR1 as MNHEY and CDR2 as SMNVEV (reference sequence). The CDR3 runs to 14 residues. The V end was cut by 5 bases, the J end by 7 bases, with 15 bases between. CDR3 DNA: TGTGCCAGCAGTCTTTCGACTTGGTCCCAGCCCCAGCATTTT. Translated, it gives CASSLSTWSQPQHF.

CDR3 residues: CASTPSGFGYGYTF. CDR3 bases: TGTGCCAGCACACCTTCAGGGTTTGGCTATGGCTACACCTTC. The chain couples TRBV11-2 to TRBJ1-2; TRBD1 is a possible D gene (5 bases). V shed 7 bases and J shed 4 bases, with 16 bases lying between them. Germline V lookup: CDR1 SGHAT, CDR2 FQNNGV. The CDR3 runs to 14 residues.

V is TRBV12-3 or TRBV12-4 and J is TRBJ2-7; a weak D match, TRBD1 (6 bases). V was cut by 5 bases and J by 5 bases, with 16 bases left in between. The CDR3 is 14 amino acids. The CDR3: CASSDNAGVNEQYF. CDR3 nucleotide sequence: TGTGCCAGCAGTGATAACGCAGGGGTTAACGAGCAGTACTTC.

In nucleotides, the CDR3 is TGTGCCAGCAGCGAATCAACCGGGACAGAATATGAAAAACTGTTTTTT. Its translation: CASSESTGTEYEKLFF. The chain joins TRBV7-9 to TRBJ1-4; 7 bases line up with TRBD1. Trimming at V came to 5 bases and at J to 6 bases, leaving 12 bases not matched to a gene. Germline assignment: CDR1 SEHNR and CDR2 FQNEAQ (reference sequence). The CDR3 contains 16 residues.

CDR3 sequence: CATSGTGEDIQYF. The CDR3, as DNA: TGTGCCACCAGCGGGACAGGCGAGGACATTCAGTACTTC. The chain joins TRBV24-1 to TRBJ2-4, with 8 bases that match TRBD1. J gave up 8 bases and V 7 bases, and 6 bases lay outside the gene matches. The germline CDR1 and CDR2 sequences are KGHDR and SFDVKD. The CDR3 runs 13 residues.

V usage is TRBV7-7 and J usage is TRBJ2-5; 14 nucleotides align to TRBD2. The CDR3 is made up of 15 amino acids. Germline CDR1 and CDR2: SSHAT and FNYEAQ (reference sequence). V shed 5 bases and J 7 bases; nucleotides not matched to a gene: 6. The CDR3 is CASSDGLAGGGTQYF. In DNA form, the CDR3 reads TGTGCCAGCAGCGATGGACTAGCGGGAGGAGGGACCCAGTACTTC.

The chain couples TRBV4-3 to TRBJ2-7; D is possibly TRBD1 or TRBD2 (7 bases each). The germline V and J ends were trimmed by 1 base and 5 bases, with 18 bases remaining between them. Germline CDR1 LGHNA, CDR2 YSLEER. CDR3 size: 16 residues. CDR3 loop: CASSQGLAGRGNEQYF. The DNA of the CDR3 is TGCGCCAGCAGCCAAGGGTTAGCGGGCAGGGGGAACGAGCAGTACTTC.

The V gene is TRBV2, the J gene TRBJ2-7; 8 nucleotides align to TRBD1. Germline CDR1 is SNHLY and CDR2 is FYNNEI. Losses at the gene ends were 1 base for V and 0 bases for J; bases not matched to a gene: 2. CDR3 size: 15 residues. CDR3 in DNA: TGTGCCAGCAGTGAAGTTACAGGGGGCTCCTACGAGCAGTACTTC. This translates into CASSEVTGGSYEQYF.

The CDR3 sequence: CASSHTYNEQFF. CDR3 in DNA: TGTGCCAGCAGCCACACCTACAATGAGCAGTTCTTC. V is TRBV14 and J is TRBJ2-1; no firm D call. This CDR3 comprises 12 residues. The germline V gene has CDR1 SGHDN and CDR2 FVKESK. The V gene lost 3 bases and the J gene lost 2 bases, with 2 bases spanning the gap.

CDR3 sequence reads: CASGATEADEKLFF. CDR3 nucleotide sequence: TGTGCCAGCGGGGCGACGGAGGCAGACGAAAAACTGTTTTTT. The rearrangement links TRBV12-3 or TRBV12-4 to TRBJ1-4; perhaps TRBD1 as D (5 bases). The CDR3 covers 14 residues. V was clipped by 8 bases and J by 8 bases, with 18 bases between them.

V is TRBV3-1 and J is TRBJ1-6; TRBD1 agrees at 10 bases. This CDR3 has 17 amino acids. The V gene's germline CDR1 is LGHDT and CDR2 YNNKEL (reference sequence). Trimming cost V 2 bases and J 8 bases; bases outside gene matches: 9. The CDR3 DNA sequence: TGTGCCAGCAGCCAACGGGCGACAGGGGGCTTTTATTCACCCCTCCACTTT. This gives the protein CASSQRATGGFYSPLHF.

The chain uses TRBV27 and TRBJ2-1; D is unresolved. Germline CDR1 and CDR2: MNHEY and SMNVEV (reference sequence). V shed 0 bases and J shed 7 bases, with 7 bases lying between them. The CDR3 length is 13 residues. As DNA, the CDR3 is TGTGCCAGCAGTTTATCGCCTTTGAATGAGCAGTTCTTC. Translation: CASSLSPLNEQFF.

The gene calls are TRBV7-3 and TRBJ2-3; possible D gene TRBD2, 5 bases. V was cut by 2 bases and J by 2 bases, with 11 bases left in between. The CDR3 has 15 amino acids. CDR1 is SGHTA and CDR2 is FQGTGA in the germline V gene. The CDR3 spells CASSLVGSTTDTQYF. CDR3 nucleotides: TGTGCCAGCAGCTTAGTAGGGAGTACCACAGATACGCAGTATTTT.